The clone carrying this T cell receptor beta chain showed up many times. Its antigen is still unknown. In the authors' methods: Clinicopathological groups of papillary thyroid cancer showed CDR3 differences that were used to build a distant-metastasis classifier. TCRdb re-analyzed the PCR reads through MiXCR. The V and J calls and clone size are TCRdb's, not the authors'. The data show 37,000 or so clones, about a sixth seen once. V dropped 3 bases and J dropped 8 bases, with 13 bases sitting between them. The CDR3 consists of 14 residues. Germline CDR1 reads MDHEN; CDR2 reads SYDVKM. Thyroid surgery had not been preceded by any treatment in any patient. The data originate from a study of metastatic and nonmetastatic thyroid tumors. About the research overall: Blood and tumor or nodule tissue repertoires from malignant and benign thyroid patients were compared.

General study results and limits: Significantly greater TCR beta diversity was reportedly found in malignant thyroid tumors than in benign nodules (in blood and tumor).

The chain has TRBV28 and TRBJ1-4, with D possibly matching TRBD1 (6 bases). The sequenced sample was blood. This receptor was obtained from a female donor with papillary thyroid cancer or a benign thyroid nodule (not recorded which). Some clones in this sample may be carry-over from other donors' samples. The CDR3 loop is CASSLGQGKEKLFF. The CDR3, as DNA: TGTGCCAGCAGTTTGGGCCAGGGGAAGGAAAAACTGTTTTTT.